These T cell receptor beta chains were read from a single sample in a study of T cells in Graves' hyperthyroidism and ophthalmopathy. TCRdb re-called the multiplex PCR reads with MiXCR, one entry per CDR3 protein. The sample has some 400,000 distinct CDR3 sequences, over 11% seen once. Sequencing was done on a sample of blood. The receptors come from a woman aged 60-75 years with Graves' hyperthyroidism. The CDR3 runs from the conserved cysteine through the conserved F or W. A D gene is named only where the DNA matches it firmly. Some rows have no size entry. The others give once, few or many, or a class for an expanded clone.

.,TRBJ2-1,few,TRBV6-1,CASSETALNSYNEQFF,TGTGCCAGCAGTGAAACGGCGCTAAACTCCTACAATGAGCAGTTCTTC
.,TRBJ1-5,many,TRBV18,CASSPARGYNQPQHF,TGTGCCAGCTCACCGGCGAGGGGGTACAATCAGCCCCAGCATTTT
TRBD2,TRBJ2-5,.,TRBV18,CASSPRKAGGPRETQYF,TGTGCCAGCTCACCACGGAAAGCGGGAGGGCCGCGAGAGACCCAGTACTTC
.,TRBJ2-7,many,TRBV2,CASSRTTYEQYF,TGTGCCAGCAGTCGGACTACCTACGAGCAGTACTTC
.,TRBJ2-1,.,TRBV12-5,CASGLTLNEQFF,TGTGCTAGTGGTTTAACCCTCAATGAGCAGTTCTTC
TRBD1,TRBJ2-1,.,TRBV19,CASSIADRGVGEQFF,TGTGCCAGTAGTATCGCAGACAGGGGAGTCGGTGAGCAGTTCTTC
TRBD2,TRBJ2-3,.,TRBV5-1,CASSSVAGDGDTQYF,TGCGCCAGCAGTTCCGTAGCGGGAGACGGAGATACGCAGTATTTT
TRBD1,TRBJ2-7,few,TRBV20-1,CSAIRQGAHYEQYF,TGCAGTGCTATTCGACAGGGGGCACATTACGAGCAGTACTTC
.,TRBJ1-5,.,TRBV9,CASSATSSNQPQHF,TGTGCCAGCAGCGCGACAAGCAGCAATCAGCCCCAGCATTTT
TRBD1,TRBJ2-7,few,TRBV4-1,CASSRERQGGIYEQYF,TGCGCCAGCAGCCGAGAGAGACAGGGGGGGATTTACGAGCAGTACTTC
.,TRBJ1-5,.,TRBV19,CASSIFSYNQPQHF,TGTGCCAGTAGTATATTCAGCTACAATCAGCCCCAGCATTTT
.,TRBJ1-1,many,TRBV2,CASEGVTNTEAFF,TGTGCCAGCGAAGGGGTAACGAACACTGAAGCTTTCTTT
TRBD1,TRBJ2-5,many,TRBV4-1,CASSRTGLQETQYF,TGCGCCAGCAGCCGGACAGGACTGCAAGAGACCCAGTACTTC
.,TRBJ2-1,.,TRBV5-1,CASSLAQPTGNEQFF,TGCGCCAGCAGCTTGGCTCAGCCGACGGGGAATGAGCAGTTCTTC
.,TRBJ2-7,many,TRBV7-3,CASSFGTPGMDEQYF,TGTGCCAGCAGCTTCGGGACTCCCGGCATGGACGAGCAGTACTTC
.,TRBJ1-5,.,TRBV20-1,CSARDSTANGPQHF,TGCAGTGCTAGAGATTCTACGGCTAATGGACCCCAGCATTTT
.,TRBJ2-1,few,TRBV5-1,CASSLWGEARDEQFF,TGCGCCAGCAGCTTGTGGGGGGAGGCGAGGGATGAGCAGTTCTTC
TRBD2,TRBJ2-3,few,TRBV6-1,CASSERTSGRSDTQYF,TGTGCCAGCAGTGAAAGAACTAGCGGGAGGTCAGATACGCAGTATTTT
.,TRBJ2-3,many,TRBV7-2,CASSQVFGTQYF,TGTGCCAGCAGCCAAGTTTTTGGGACGCAGTATTTT
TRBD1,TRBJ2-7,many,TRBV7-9,CASSPRDRGPLEQYF,TGTGCCAGCAGCCCTCGGGACAGGGGCCCTTTGGAGCAGTACTTC
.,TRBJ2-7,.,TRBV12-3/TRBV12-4,CASSRPRGEQYF,TGTGCCAGCAGCCGCCCTAGGGGAGAGCAGTACTTC
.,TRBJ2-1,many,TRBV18,CASSPRRRDEQFF,TGTGCCAGCTCACCCCGAAGGAGGGATGAGCAGTTCTTC
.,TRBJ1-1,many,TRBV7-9,CASSSIGTRNTEAFF,TGTGCCAGCAGCTCCATTGGGACCCGGAACACTGAAGCTTTCTTT
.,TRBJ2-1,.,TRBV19,CASSRLGQRYNEQFF,TGTGCCAGTAGTCGTCTGGGACAAAGATACAATGAGCAGTTCTTC
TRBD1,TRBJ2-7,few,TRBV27,CASSQDRGTHEQYF,TGTGCCAGCAGTCAAGACAGGGGAACCCACGAGCAGTACTTC
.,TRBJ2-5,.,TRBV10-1,CASSATSGETQYF,TGCGCCAGCAGCGCGACTAGTGGGGAGACCCAGTACTTC
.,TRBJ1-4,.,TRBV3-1,CASSFSSGGGEKLFF,TGTGCCAGCAGTTTCTCGAGTGGGGGTGGCGAAAAACTGTTTTTT
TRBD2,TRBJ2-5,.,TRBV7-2,CDSSLSGRGTQYF,TGTGACAGCAGCTTAAGCGGGAGAGGGACCCAGTACTTC
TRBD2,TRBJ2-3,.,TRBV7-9,CASSLIGLAGGPSDTQYF,TGTGCCAGCAGCTTAATTGGACTAGCGGGAGGGCCGTCAGATACGCAGTATTTT
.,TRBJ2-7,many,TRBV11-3,CASSHRSYEQYF,TGTGCCAGCAGCCACAGGTCCTACGAGCAGTACTTC
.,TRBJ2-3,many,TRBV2,CASSEGERDTQYF,TGTGCCAGCAGTGAAGGGGAGCGAGATACGCAGTATTTT
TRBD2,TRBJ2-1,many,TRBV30,CAWSFIRLAGVREQFF,TGTGCCTGGAGTTTCATCCGGCTAGCGGGAGTGCGTGAGCAGTTCTTC
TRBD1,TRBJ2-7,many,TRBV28,CASRGQTSSYEQYF,TGTGCCAGCAGGGGACAGACGAGCTCCTACGAGCAGTACTTC
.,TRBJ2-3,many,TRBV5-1,CASSLADRSTDTQYF,TGCGCCAGCAGCTTGGCCGACAGAAGCACAGATACGCAGTATTTT
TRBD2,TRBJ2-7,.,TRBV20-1,CSGGGEQYF,TGCAGCGGGGGGGGCGAGCAGTACTTC
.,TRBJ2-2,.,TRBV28,CARLWQGNGELFF,TGTGCCAGGTTGTGGCAGGGGAACGGGGAGCTGTTTTTT
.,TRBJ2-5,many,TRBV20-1,CSAELAPSQETQYF,TGCAGTGCTGAGCTAGCTCCTAGCCAAGAGACCCAGTACTTC
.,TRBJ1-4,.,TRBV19,CASSSTPTNEKLFF,TGTGCCAGTAGTAGTACACCAACTAATGAAAAACTGTTTTTT
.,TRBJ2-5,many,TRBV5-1,CASSLADSQETQYF,TGCGCCAGCAGCTTGGCTGACAGCCAAGAGACCCAGTACTTC
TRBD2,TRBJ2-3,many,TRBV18,CASSPMGTSGSTSDTQYF,TGTGCCAGCTCACCAATGGGGACTAGCGGGAGTACCTCCGATACGCAGTATTTT
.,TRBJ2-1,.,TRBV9,CASSAPWGRLGRGAAVNEQFF,TGTGCCAGCAGCGCCCCTTGGGGGAGGTTGGGCCGGGGGGCTGCCGTAAATGAGCAGTTCTTC
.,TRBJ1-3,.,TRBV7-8,CASSLFPGSGNTTYF,TGTGCCAGCAGCTTATTCCCGGGCTCTGGAAACACCACATATTTT
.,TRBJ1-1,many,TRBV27,CASSTPQAFNTEAFF,TGTGCCAGCAGTACCCCCCAGGCGTTCAACACTGAAGCTTTCTTT
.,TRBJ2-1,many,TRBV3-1,CASSHPDHEQFF,TGTGCCAGCAGCCATCCTGACCATGAGCAGTTCTTC
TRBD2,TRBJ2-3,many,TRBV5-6,CASSRGSSTDTQYF,TGTGCCAGCAGTCGCGGGAGTAGCACAGATACGCAGTATTTT
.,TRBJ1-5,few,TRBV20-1,CSARARRALSNQPQHF,TGCAGTGCTAGAGCAAGAAGGGCCCTCAGCAATCAGCCCCAGCATTTT
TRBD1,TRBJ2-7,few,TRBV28,CASTTGGFHYEQYF,TGTGCCAGCACCACAGGGGGTTTCCACTACGAGCAGTACTTC
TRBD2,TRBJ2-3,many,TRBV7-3,CASSSPATSGSVGTDTQYF,TGTGCCAGCAGCTCCCCCGCCACTAGCGGGAGTGTGGGGACAGATACGCAGTATTTT
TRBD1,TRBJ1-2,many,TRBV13,CASSQKAGTGGHYGYTF,TGTGCCAGCAGCCAGAAGGCGGGGACAGGGGGGCACTATGGCTACACCTTC
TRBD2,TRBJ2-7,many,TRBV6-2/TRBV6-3,CASRPGAGVGPYEQYF,TGTGCCAGCAGGCCCGGAGCGGGAGTGGGTCCCTACGAGCAGTACTTC
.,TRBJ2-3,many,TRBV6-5,CASSYGNGGMDTQYF,TGTGCCAGCAGTTACGGGAACGGAGGAATGGATACGCAGTATTTT
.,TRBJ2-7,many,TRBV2,CASTIAGYEQYF,TGTGCCAGCACCATCGCGGGTTATGAGCAGTACTTC
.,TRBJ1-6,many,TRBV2,CASIRGSANSPLHF,TGTGCCAGCATCCGTGGCAGCGCAAATTCACCCCTCCACTTT
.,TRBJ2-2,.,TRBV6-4,CASSPEGGPHTGELFF,TGTGCCAGCAGTCCAGAAGGGGGGCCACACACCGGGGAGCTGTTTTTC